This is a list of T cell receptor beta chains from one sample in a study of blood T cell repertoires in COVID-19. Here immunoSEQ multiplex PCR was the method, and the copy in TCRdb shows in-frame clones only, minus some. In the table there are 300,000 to 400,000 clones, around 90% of which are singletons. Input material: PBMCs or T cells enriched from blood (not recorded which). These receptors were taken from a man aged 25-40 years who had recovered from COVID-19. Both conserved end residues are part of each CDR3. The D gene is left open where the match is weak. Rows give clone size only sometimes, using once, few, many, or a class for an expanded clone.

>TRBJ2-3|TRBV4-1|once|.
TGCGCCAGCAGCCAAGAAGGGCGGGGCACAGATACGCAGTATTTT
CASSQEGRGTDTQYF
>TRBJ2-5|TRBV24-1|.|TRBD1
TGTGCCACAGGGGACAGGGACGATGGAGAGACCCAGTACTTC
CATGDRDDGETQYF
>TRBJ1-1|TRBV24-1|.|.
TGTGCCACCAGTGACTCTACAGGGTCGACTGAAGCTTTCTTT
CATSDSTGSTEAFF
>TRBJ1-2|TRBV27|.|TRBD1
TGTGCCAGCAGTACCCGACAGGGGGCGACCTATGGCTACACCTTC
CASSTRQGATYGYTF
>TRBJ2-4|TRBV3-1/TRBV3-2|once|.
TGTGCCAGCAGCCATTTAGAAGTCCGCGGGAAATTAGCCAAAAACATTCAGTACTTC
CASSHLEVRGKLAKNIQYF
>TRBJ1-1|TRBV6-2/TRBV6-3|.|.
TGTGCCAGCAGCCGCCGACAGGTTGGGAGCACTGAAGCTTTCTTT
CASSRRQVGSTEAFF
>TRBJ2-1|TRBV3-1/TRBV3-2|.|TRBD2
TGTGCCAGCAGCAACCGACTAGCGGGAGGGGACAATGAGCAGTTCTTC
CASSNRLAGGDNEQFF
>TRBJ2-1|TRBV9|.|TRBD1
TGTGCCAGCAGCCAATGGGACAGAAAGCCCTCCTACAATGAGCAGTTCTTC
CASSQWDRKPSYNEQFF
>TRBJ2-3|TRBV19|.|TRBD1
TGTGCCAGTAGTATAGCGGGACAGGGGCGCACAGATACGCAGTATTTT
CASSIAGQGRTDTQYF
>TRBJ1-2|TRBV6-5|few|.
TGTGCCAGCAGTTATGGGGGCAGTTACTATGGCTACACCTTC
CASSYGGSYYGYTF
>TRBJ2-2|TRBV18|.|TRBD1
TGTGCCAGCTCGCTATCAGGGGGCTTGAACACCGGGGAGCTGTTTTTT
CASSLSGGLNTGELFF
>TRBJ1-4|TRBV4-2|once|.
TGTGCCAGCAGCCAAGATCCGGGACACGGGGAAAAACTGTTTTTT
CASSQDPGHGEKLFF
>TRBJ2-2|TRBV4-1|.|.
TGCGCCAGCAGAGCCGGGAGCAGCGGGGAGCTGTTTTTT
CASRAGSSGELFF
>TRBJ1-2|TRBV19|.|.
TGTGCCAGTACCAGTTGGCAGACAAACTATGGCTACACCTTC
CASTSWQTNYGYTF
>TRBJ2-7|TRBV25-1|.|TRBD2
TGTGCCAGCAGTAGACTAGCGGGGAACTACGAGCAGTACTTC
CASSRLAGNYEQYF
>TRBJ2-2|TRBV18|.|.
TGTGCCAGCTCACCAGAGGGCAGCACCGGGGAGCTGTTTTTT
CASSPEGSTGELFF
>TRBJ1-1|TRBV5-1|.|.
TGCGCCAGCAGCTTGTTAATGAACACTGAAGCTTTCTTT
CASSLLMNTEAFF
>TRBJ1-2|TRBV2|.|.
TGTGCCAGCAGTGAAGGGTCGACTCGGAACTATGGCTACACCTTC
CASSEGSTRNYGYTF
>TRBJ2-2|TRBV5-6|.|TRBD2
TGTGCCAGCAGCTTGGTTGCGGGGGGGCCCGGGGAGCTGTTTTTT
CASSLVAGGPGELFF